The rows below give T cell receptor beta chains drawn from one sample of a study of blood T cells in healthy people across ages. One entry per CDR3 protein, called by TCRdb with MiXCR from the 5' RACE reads. The sample carries roughly 800,000 distinct CDR3 sequences, 58% recorded once. Sequencing was carried out using blood. Receptors were obtained from a man under 40 in good health. CDR3s include the opening cysteine and the closing phenylalanine or tryptophan. Each record gives: D gene, J gene, V gene, clone size, CDR3 protein, CDR3 DNA. The D gene is left open where the match is weak. Rows give clone size only sometimes, using once, few, many, or a class for an expanded clone.

TRBD1 | TRBJ1-2 | TRBV29-1 | . | CSVAPGGGNYGYTF | TGCAGCGTTGCCCCAGGGGGGGGGAACTATGGCTACACCTTC
TRBD2 | TRBJ2-3 | TRBV6-6 | . | CASSGSGGYTDTQYF | TGTGCCAGCAGTGGTAGCGGGGGGTACACAGATACGCAGTATTTT
TRBD2 | TRBJ2-1 | TRBV24-1 | once | CATSERLGLAGENEQFF | TGTGCCACCAGCGAGCGACTGGGACTAGCGGGAGAAAATGAGCAGTTCTTC
. | TRBJ2-7 | TRBV5-1 | . | CASSLGGEAYEQYF | TGCGCCAGCAGCTTGGGAGGAGAGGCCTACGAGCAGTACTTC
. | TRBJ2-5 | TRBV2 | . | CASNPSRAPQETQYF | TGTGCCAGCAACCCCTCCAGGGCACCCCAAGAGACCCAGTACTTC
TRBD1 | TRBJ2-4 | TRBV12-3/TRBV12-4 | . | CASSLTGTGARNIQYF | TGTGCCAGCAGTTTGACCGGGACAGGGGCTAGAAACATTCAGTACTTC
. | TRBJ2-3 | TRBV5-6 | . | CASSWGSGGGADTQYF | TGTGCCAGCAGCTGGGGTAGCGGAGGAGGCGCAGATACGCAGTATTTT
. | TRBJ2-6 | TRBV29-1 | . | CSVALGAGANVLTF | TGCAGCGTTGCTCTGGGGGCTGGGGCCAACGTCCTGACTTTC
TRBD1 | TRBJ2-5 | TRBV3-1 | . | CASSHRGLVDEQYF | TGTGCCAGCAGCCACAGGGGGCTGGTTGATGAGCAGTACTTC
. | TRBJ2-2 | TRBV6-5 | . | CASVEENTGELFF | TGTGCCAGCGTCGAGGAGAACACCGGGGAGCTGTTTTTT
TRBD2 | TRBJ2-2 | TRBV5-1 | . | CASSLPSGGANTGELFF | TGCGCCAGCAGCTTGCCCAGCGGGGGGGCGAACACCGGGGAGCTGTTTTTT
TRBD1 | TRBJ1-2 | TRBV7-2 | . | CASGLGDRRYGYTF | TGTGCCAGCGGACTTGGGGACAGGCGTTATGGCTACACCTTC
. | TRBJ2-1 | TRBV29-1 | . | CSVATFDEQFF | TGCAGCGTTGCGACGTTCGATGAGCAGTTCTTC
TRBD2 | TRBJ2-1 | TRBV20-1 | . | CSARRASGTFYNEQFF | TGCAGTGCTAGAAGGGCTAGCGGGACCTTCTACAATGAGCAGTTCTTC
. | TRBJ1-4 | TRBV11-3 | . | CASSLGYGPKLNEKLFF | TGTGCCAGCAGCTTAGGGTATGGGCCGAAGCTTAATGAAAAACTGTTTTTT
. | TRBJ2-4 | TRBV27 | . | CASGLDSRKNIQYF | TGTGCCAGCGGGCTGGACAGCCGAAAAAACATTCAGTACTTC
TRBD2 | TRBJ2-3 | TRBV20-1 | . | CSARAASGSTDTQYF | TGCAGTGCTAGAGCTGCTAGCGGTAGCACAGATACGCAGTATTTT
. | TRBJ2-7 | TRBV27 | . | CASSLLGSGGYEQYF | TGTGCCAGCAGTTTACTGGGGTCGGGCGGATATGAGCAGTACTTC
TRBD2 | TRBJ2-1 | TRBV9 | . | CVSSIHTGTSGSNEQFF | TGTGTCAGCAGCATTCATACCGGGACTAGCGGGAGTAATGAGCAGTTCTTC
TRBD1 | TRBJ2-4 | TRBV7-9 | few | CASSRQGGGDIQYF | TGTGCCAGCAGTCGACAGGGGGGAGGAGACATTCAGTACTTC
. | TRBJ2-1 | TRBV9 | . | CASSHPILRPGDEQFF | TGTGCCAGCAGCCACCCAATCCTACGACCCGGCGATGAGCAGTTCTTC
. | TRBJ2-7 | TRBV7-2 | few | CASSFLSYEQYF | TGTGCCAGCAGCTTCTTATCCTACGAGCAGTACTTC
. | TRBJ1-1 | TRBV5-4 | . | CASSQNAGGSEAFF | TGTGCCAGCAGCCAGAATGCGGGGGGATCTGAAGCTTTCTTT
TRBD1 | TRBJ1-2 | TRBV12-3/TRBV12-4 | once | CASSFGRQGSGYTF | TGTGCCAGCAGTTTTGGGCGACAGGGTTCTGGCTACACCTTC
. | TRBJ2-3 | TRBV19 | once | CASSIVSLGGNTQYF | TGTGCCAGTAGTATTGTCTCTCTTGGGGGAAATACGCAGTATTTT
. | TRBJ2-5 | TRBV6-2/TRBV6-3 | few | CASSAGRPKETQYF | TGTGCCAGCAGTGCGGGCCGGCCGAAAGAGACCCAGTACTTC
TRBD2 | TRBJ2-4 | TRBV29-1 | few | CSVRGTSGNIQYF | TGCAGCGTCAGGGGGACTAGCGGAAACATTCAGTACTTC
. | TRBJ1-6 | TRBV2 | . | CASSEGSVYNSPLHF | TGTGCCAGCAGTGAAGGCAGCGTGTATAATTCACCCCTCCACTTT
. | TRBJ2-7 | TRBV6-5 | . | CASAEGGQSHEQYF | TGTGCCAGCGCTGAGGGGGGACAATCGCACGAGCAGTACTTC
TRBD1 | TRBJ2-5 | TRBV3-1 | . | CASSQDITGGLRPQYF | TGTGCCAGCAGCCAGGATATTACAGGGGGTTTAAGGCCCCAGTACTTC
TRBD2 | TRBJ2-3 | TRBV29-1 | . | CSAQGTSGKTDTQYF | TGCAGCGCCCAGGGGACTAGCGGGAAGACAGATACGCAGTATTTT
. | TRBJ2-3 | TRBV20-1 | . | CSARDTSVGTQYF | TGCAGTGCTAGAGATACCTCCGTGGGGACGCAGTATTTT
TRBD1 | TRBJ2-6 | TRBV6-5 | . | CASRLGQGAGANVLTF | TGTGCCAGCAGATTGGGACAGGGGGCTGGGGCCAACGTCCTGACTTTC
. | TRBJ2-6 | TRBV5-1 | . | CASSLNTGANVLTF | TGCGCCAGCAGCTTGAATACTGGGGCCAACGTCCTGACTTTC
. | TRBJ1-2 | TRBV11-2 | . | CASSLKADYDYTF | TGTGCCAGCAGCTTAAAGGCGGACTATGACTACACCTTC
. | TRBJ2-7 | TRBV9 | . | CASSVGDITYEQYF | TGTGCCAGCAGCGTAGGGGACATTACCTACGAGCAGTACTTC
. | TRBJ1-3 | TRBV13 | . | CASSPMGGSGNTIYF | TGTGCCAGCAGCCCGATGGGGGGATCTGGAAACACCATATATTTT
TRBD2 | TRBJ2-2 | TRBV29-1 | . | CSVETSGTTGELFF | TGCAGCGTGGAAACTAGCGGAACCACCGGGGAGCTGTTTTTT
. | TRBJ2-1 | TRBV3-1 | . | CASSQPGLLETQFF | TGTGCCAGCAGCCAACCGGGACTTCTGGAGACCCAGTTCTTC
. | TRBJ1-1 | TRBV13 | . | CASGRAGGGAFF | TGTGCCAGCGGAAGGGCGGGGGGTGGAGCTTTCTTT
TRBD1 | TRBJ2-3 | TRBV29-1 | . | CSVTRDRGADMQYF | TGCAGCGTTACCCGAGACAGGGGGGCAGATATGCAGTATTTT
. | TRBJ2-3 | TRBV30 | few | CAWKRQMSQYF | TGTGCCTGGAAAAGACAGATGTCGCAGTATTTT
TRBD1 | TRBJ2-1 | TRBV5-5 | . | CASSRHPPGTGRDEQFF | TGTGCCAGCAGCCGCCACCCCCCCGGGACAGGGCGCGATGAGCAGTTCTTC
TRBD1 | TRBJ2-7 | TRBV11-1 | . | CATSQDRNYEQYF | TGTGCCACATCCCAGGACAGGAACTACGAGCAGTACTTC
TRBD2 | TRBJ2-3 | TRBV6-1 | few | CASSEITGGGGADTQYF | TGTGCCAGCAGTGAAATAACCGGGGGCGGGGGGGCAGATACGCAGTATTTT
TRBD2 | TRBJ2-5 | TRBV19 | . | CASSGSVAGRQETQYF | TGTGCCAGTAGTGGGAGCGTAGCGGGTCGCCAAGAGACCCAGTACTTC
. | TRBJ2-1 | TRBV16 | . | CASSQGGPTVEFF | TGTGCCAGCAGCCAAGGGGGACCGACGGTGGAGTTCTTC